The rows below give T cell receptor beta chains drawn from one sample of a study of blood T cell repertoires in COVID-19. Only in-frame clones appear in the TCRdb table, and some are missing; sequencing was by immunoSEQ multiplex PCR. The sample has roughly 75,000 clones, about 88% seen once. The sequenced sample was peripheral blood. These receptors all come from a man older than 75 with COVID-19, enrolled during active disease. Both conserved end residues are part of each CDR3. The D gene is left open where the match is weak. The size entry is marked missing in some rows and otherwise reads once, few, many or a size class.

j_call,clone_size,d_call,v_call,cdr3_aa,cdr3_nt
TRBJ1-2,.,.,TRBV7-2,CASSLVKGDYGYTF,TGTGCCAGCAGCTTAGTCAAGGGGGACTATGGCTACACCTTC
TRBJ2-2,.,.,TRBV5-1,CASSLGQGISGELFF,TGCGCCAGCAGCTTGGGCCAGGGGATCAGCGGGGAGCTGTTTTTT
TRBJ1-5,.,.,TRBV19,CASTLGGAGNQPQHF,TGTGCCAGTACCCTAGGGGGGGCTGGCAATCAGCCCCAGCATTTT
TRBJ2-2,.,TRBD1,TRBV6-4,CASSETGGSTGELFF,TGTGCCAGCAGTGAGACAGGGGGCTCCACCGGGGAGCTGTTTTTT
TRBJ2-3,.,.,TRBV19,CASRRLADTDTQYF,TGTGCCAGTAGACGACTGGCGGACACAGATACGCAGTATTTT
TRBJ2-6,once,.,TRBV7-8,CASSLATTGGANVLTF,TGTGCCAGCAGCTTAGCGACGACGGGGGGGGCCAACGTCCTGACTTTC
TRBJ1-5,.,.,TRBV6-5,CASSSDILSNQPQHF,TGTGCCAGCAGCTCGGACATACTCAGCAATCAGCCCCAGCATTTT
TRBJ1-1,.,.,TRBV2,CASSSRYAEAFF,TGTGCCAGCAGCTCCCGCTACGCCGAAGCTTTCTTT
TRBJ2-1,.,TRBD1,TRBV5-6,CASSRGTGPYNEQFF,TGTGCCAGCAGCCGAGGGACAGGGCCCTACAATGAGCAGTTCTTC
TRBJ1-5,.,TRBD1,TRBV9,CASSPRGPRVGQPQHF,TGTGCCAGCAGCCCAAGGGGGCCGAGGGTCGGTCAGCCCCAGCATTTT
TRBJ2-5,.,TRBD1,TRBV4-2,CASSPPGQGQETQYF,TGTGCCAGCAGCCCTCCAGGACAGGGACAAGAGACCCAGTACTTC
TRBJ1-2,once,TRBD1,TRBV9,CASSPTGEDYGYTF,TGTGCCAGCAGCCCCACAGGGGAAGACTATGGCTACACCTTC
TRBJ2-1,few,TRBD1,TRBV5-1,CASSTGTDFYNEQFF,TGCGCCAGCAGTACCGGGACAGACTTCTACAATGAGCAGTTCTTC
TRBJ1-1,few,.,TRBV6-5,CASSVDRDTEAFF,TGTGCCAGCAGCGTGGACAGAGACACTGAAGCTTTCTTT
TRBJ2-3,once,.,TRBV24-1,CATSDFPGAGLRTDTQYF,TGTGCCACCAGTGATTTCCCCGGAGCAGGGCTTCGAACAGATACGCAGTATTTT
TRBJ1-2,.,TRBD1,TRBV27,CASSLSPGQGPRGYTF,TGTGCCAGCAGTTTATCCCCAGGACAGGGCCCGCGAGGCTACACCTTC
TRBJ1-6,.,.,TRBV3-1/TRBV3-2,CASSQELSPLHF,TGTGCCAGCAGCCAAGAACTCTCACCCCTCCACTTT
TRBJ2-5,.,TRBD2,TRBV7-9,CASSPGLAPETQYF,TGTGCCAGCAGCCCAGGACTAGCCCCAGAGACCCAGTACTTC
TRBJ2-7,once,.,TRBV2,CASSVGQSGSYEQYF,TGTGCCAGCAGTGTAGGACAGTCAGGGTCCTACGAGCAGTACTTC
TRBJ1-6,.,TRBD1,TRBV13,CASSTGGGAYNSPLHF,TGTGCCAGCAGTACAGGGGGGGGCGCCTATAATTCACCCCTCCACTTT
TRBJ1-5,.,TRBD1,TRBV12-5,CASGLATGYNQPQHF,TGTGCTAGTGGGCTAGCGACAGGGTACAATCAGCCCCAGCATTTT
TRBJ1-6,.,.,TRBV5-1,CASSRGTPPYNSPLHF,TGCGCCAGCAGTCGTGGGACACCCCCCTATAATTCACCCCTCCACTTT
TRBJ2-1,.,TRBD2,TRBV10-3,CAISEGLAGAAPYNEQFF,TGTGCCATCAGTGAGGGACTAGCGGGGGCCGCCCCCTACAATGAGCAGTTCTTC
TRBJ1-6,.,TRBD1,TRBV19,CASSIDRTGAYNSPLHF,TGTGCCAGTAGTATAGACCGGACAGGGGCCTATAATTCACCCCTCCACTTT
TRBJ2-2,few,.,TRBV29-1,CSVLERTGENTGELFF,TGCAGCGTCCTCGAACGGACGGGGGAGAACACCGGGGAGCTGTTTTTT
TRBJ2-1,large,TRBD1,TRBV19,CASNRGRTDEQFF,TGTGCCAGTAATAGGGGGCGCACGGATGAGCAGTTCTTC
TRBJ1-1,.,.,TRBV4-2,CASSQDRLGTEAFF,TGTGCCAGCAGCCAAGATCGGCTTGGGACAGAAGCTTTCTTT
TRBJ2-2,.,.,TRBV21-1,CASSKARGAWANTGELFF,TGTGCCAGCAGCAAAGCCCGGGGGGCATGGGCGAACACCGGGGAGCTGTTTTTT
TRBJ1-1,.,.,TRBV10-3,CAISESIAEYIF,TGTGCCATCAGTGAGTCGATAGCAGAGTACATATTT
TRBJ1-1,.,.,TRBV3-1/TRBV3-2,CASSQAPETEAFF,TGTGCCAGCAGCCAAGCCCCCGAGACTGAAGCTTTCTTT
TRBJ2-2,.,TRBD2,TRBV12-5,CASGRSGVDGELFF,TGTGCTAGTGGACGTAGCGGGGTTGACGGGGAGCTGTTTTTT
TRBJ1-4,.,.,TRBV10-3,CAISESRAGTEKLFF,TGTGCCATCAGTGAGTCGAGGGCGGGGACTGAAAAACTGTTTTTT
TRBJ1-5,.,.,TRBV5-1,CASSSGGGNNQPQHF,TGCGCCAGCAGCTCCGGGGGGGGAAACAATCAGCCCCAGCATTTT
TRBJ1-1,.,.,TRBV5-6,CASSPGTGQWSKAFF,TGTGCCAGCAGCCCGGGGACCGGACAGTGGTCGAAAGCTTTCTTT
TRBJ2-1,.,TRBD2,TRBV6-5,CASRTGTSGDEQFF,TGTGCCAGCAGAACCGGGACTAGCGGGGATGAGCAGTTCTTC
TRBJ1-2,.,.,TRBV5-4,CASSSPPWGGYTF,TGTGCCAGCAGCTCACCGCCGTGGGGCGGCTACACCTTC
TRBJ2-3,.,TRBD1,TRBV7-2,CASSRRTGEDTQYF,TGTGCCAGCAGCAGACGGACAGGGGAGGATACGCAGTATTTT
TRBJ1-2,.,.,TRBV7-3,CASSPNRETAHTF,TGTGCCAGCAGTCCAAACAGGGAGACGGCTCACACCTTC
TRBJ2-5,.,.,TRBV5-6,CASSYQDTQETQYF,TGTGCCAGCAGCTACCAGGACACCCAAGAGACCCAGTACTTC
TRBJ1-1,.,TRBD1,TRBV7-3,CASSSDRVGEAFF,TGTGCCAGCAGCTCCGACAGGGTAGGTGAAGCTTTCTTT
TRBJ1-1,few,TRBD1,TRBV5-4,CASSFAPDRGFAEAFF,TGTGCCAGCAGCTTCGCCCCCGACAGGGGGTTCGCTGAAGCTTTCTTT
TRBJ2-3,once,.,TRBV29-1,CSVERDSDTQYF,TGCAGCGTTGAGCGGGACTCAGATACGCAGTATTTT
TRBJ1-1,few,TRBD1,TRBV6-1,CASSDPGQGRIGAFF,TGTGCCAGCAGTGACCCGGGACAGGGGAGGATCGGAGCTTTCTTT
TRBJ1-1,.,TRBD1,TRBV11-3,CASSRGPEAFF,TGTGCCAGCAGCAGGGGGCCTGAAGCTTTCTTT
TRBJ2-7,.,.,TRBV10-3,CAISEANYEQYF,TGTGCCATCAGTGAAGCCAACTACGAGCAGTACTTC
TRBJ1-1,.,TRBD1,TRBV10-2,CASSDARTGGNTEAFF,TGCGCCAGCAGTGACGCCCGGACAGGGGGTAACACTGAAGCTTTCTTT
TRBJ2-3,.,TRBD2,TRBV24-1,CATSDSGRGASTNTQYF,TGTGCCACCAGTGATTCAGGGCGGGGGGCTAGCACGAATACGCAGTATTTT
TRBJ2-3,.,.,TRBV24-1,CATMGGSTDTQYF,TGTGCCACCATGGGCGGGTCGACAGATACGCAGTATTTT
TRBJ1-2,.,.,TRBV6-4,CASSEESQGSYTF,TGTGCCAGCAGTGAAGAATCGCAGGGCTCCTACACCTTC
TRBJ2-7,.,TRBD1,TRBV4-1,CASSPPGQIYEQYF,TGCGCCAGCAGCCCGCCGGGACAGATTTACGAGCAGTACTTC
TRBJ2-3,.,TRBD2,TRBV10-3,CAISSGGLEDTQYF,TGTGCCATCAGTAGCGGGGGGCTGGAAGATACGCAGTATTTT
TRBJ2-7,.,TRBD2,TRBV27,CASSASGTSGAYEQYF,TGTGCCAGCAGTGCTTCCGGGACTAGCGGGGCTTACGAGCAGTACTTC
TRBJ2-5,.,TRBD2,TRBV5-1,CASSLVVAGRTYQETQYF,TGCGCCAGCAGCTTGGTAGTAGCGGGGCGCACGTACCAAGAGACCCAGTACTTC
TRBJ1-2,.,TRBD1,TRBV6-5,CASSYALTGKVGGYTF,TGTGCCAGCAGCTACGCACTGACAGGGAAGGTCGGAGGCTACACCTTC
TRBJ2-5,.,.,TRBV11-2,CASSSLSTQYF,TGTGCCAGCAGCTCTCTATCGACCCAGTACTTC
TRBJ1-2,.,TRBD1,TRBV14,CASTRTGVGGYTF,TGTGCCAGCACCCGAACAGGGGTCGGTGGCTACACCTTC
TRBJ2-7,.,TRBD1,TRBV18,CASSPLDRGSYEQYF,TGTGCCAGCTCACCACTCGACAGGGGTTCCTACGAGCAGTACTTC
TRBJ1-2,.,.,TRBV11-2,CASTPVGGSFYGYTF,TGTGCCAGCACCCCCGTCGGGGGATCCTTCTATGGCTACACCTTC
TRBJ2-1,.,TRBD1,TRBV18,CASLGDRGLDEQFF,TGTGCCAGTTTGGGGGACAGGGGGCTGGATGAGCAGTTCTTC